This T cell receptor beta chain was sequenced during a study of metastatic and nonmetastatic thyroid tumors (dated by TCRdb to 2020 to 2021). Broadly, across the study: Repertoires from peripheral blood and from tumor or nodule tissue samples of malignant and benign thyroid patients were compared. Overall study outcomes, separate from this receptor: In both blood and tumor samples, TCR beta diversity was reported to be significantly higher in malignant tumors than in benign nodules.

Library prep was done by PCR. Reads for this sample came from an Illumina HiSeq 4000. High-throughput sequencing was used to profile the TCR beta-chain CDR3 region of every patient. The published analysis was carried out like this. Drawing on CDR3 differences between clinicopathological groups, the researchers built a classifier meant to tell apart patients with distant-metastatic papillary thyroid cancer. The Shannon index was used to assess repertoire diversity, and the Morisita-Horn index was used to assess tumor-blood repertoire similarity. TCRdb ran its own pipeline on the public reads, namely fastp trimming at Q25 and MiXCR clone calling, and kept in-frame beta chains. The V and J calls come from TCRdb's annotation, not from the publication. For this sample there are about 37,000 clones; roughly 14% appear just once. Of the sample, more than 8% falls within the top ten clones. CDR1 and CDR2 are drawn from the germline V gene: MNHNS, SASEGT. There are 15 amino acids in the CDR3, from cysteine to phenylalanine inclusive. The CDR3 DNA has 45 bases and is translated from base 1. Relative to germline, V is 5 bases shorter and J is 2 bases shorter, with 16 bases between their ends.

Before undergoing thyroid surgery, none of the patients had been given any kind of treatment. Patient clinical samples collected from about 2011 to 2019 were retrospectively analysed using T-cell receptor beta sequencing. At least ten counts were recorded for this clone. The antigen it recognizes is unknown. Base qualities were left out, and no much larger clone turns up one base away. The sample comprised blood. This receptor was obtained from a female donor with papillary thyroid cancer or a benign thyroid nodule (not recorded which). Some clones in this sample may be carry-over from other donors' samples. The sequence joins TRBV6-1 to TRBJ2-7, and TRBD2 may be the D gene, going by 5 matching bases. Here is the DNA: TGTGCCAGCAGTCTCAGGTGGGAGCCGACCTACGAGCAGTACTTC. Its translation is CASSLRWEPTYEQYF.